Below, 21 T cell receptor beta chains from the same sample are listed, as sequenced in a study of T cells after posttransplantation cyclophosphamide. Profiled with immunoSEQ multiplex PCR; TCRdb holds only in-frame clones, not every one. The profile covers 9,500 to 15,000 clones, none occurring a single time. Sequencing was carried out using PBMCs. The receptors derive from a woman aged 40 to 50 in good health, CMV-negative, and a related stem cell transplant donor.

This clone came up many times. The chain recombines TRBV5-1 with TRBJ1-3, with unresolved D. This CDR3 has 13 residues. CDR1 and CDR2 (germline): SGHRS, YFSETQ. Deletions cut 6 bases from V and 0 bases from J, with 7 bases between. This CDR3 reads CASIDSSGNTIYF. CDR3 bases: TGCGCCAGCATCGATAGCTCTGGAAACACCATATATTTT.

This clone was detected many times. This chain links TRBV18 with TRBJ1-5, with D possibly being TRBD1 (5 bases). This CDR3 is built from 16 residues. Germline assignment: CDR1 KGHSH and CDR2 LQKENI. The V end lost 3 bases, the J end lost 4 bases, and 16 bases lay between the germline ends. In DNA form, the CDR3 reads TGTGCCAGCTCACCCTTCCCAGACAGCAATAATCAGCCCCAGCATTTT. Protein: CASSPFPDSNNQPQHF.

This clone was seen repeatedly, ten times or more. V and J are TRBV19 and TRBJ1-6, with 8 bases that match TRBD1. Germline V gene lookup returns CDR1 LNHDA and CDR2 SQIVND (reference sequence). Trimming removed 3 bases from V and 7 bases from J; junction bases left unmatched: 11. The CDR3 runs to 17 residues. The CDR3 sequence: CASSIPVQGARNSPLHF. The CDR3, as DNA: TGTGCCAGTAGTATTCCTGTCCAGGGGGCGCGCAATTCACCCCTCCACTTT.

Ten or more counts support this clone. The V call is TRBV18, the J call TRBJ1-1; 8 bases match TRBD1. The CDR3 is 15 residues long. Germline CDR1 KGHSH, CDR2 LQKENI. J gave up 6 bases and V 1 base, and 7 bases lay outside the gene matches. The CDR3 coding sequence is TGTGCCAGCTCACCACGGACAGGGCCAACCCCTGAAGCTTTCTTT. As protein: CASSPRTGPTPEAFF.

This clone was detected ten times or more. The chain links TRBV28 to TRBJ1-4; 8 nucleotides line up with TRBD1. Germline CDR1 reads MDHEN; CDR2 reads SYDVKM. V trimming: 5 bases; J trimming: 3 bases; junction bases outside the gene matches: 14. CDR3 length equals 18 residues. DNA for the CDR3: TGTGCCAGCAGTCCCGCGACAGGGGCGACCCGGGCTAATGAAAAACTGTTTTTT. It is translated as CASSPATGATRANEKLFF.

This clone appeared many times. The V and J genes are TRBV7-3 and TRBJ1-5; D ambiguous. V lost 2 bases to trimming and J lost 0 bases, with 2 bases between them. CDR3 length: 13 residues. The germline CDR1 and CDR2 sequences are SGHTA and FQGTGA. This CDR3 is CASSLHSNQPQHF. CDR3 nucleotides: TGTGCCAGCAGCTTACATAGCAATCAGCCCCAGCATTTT.

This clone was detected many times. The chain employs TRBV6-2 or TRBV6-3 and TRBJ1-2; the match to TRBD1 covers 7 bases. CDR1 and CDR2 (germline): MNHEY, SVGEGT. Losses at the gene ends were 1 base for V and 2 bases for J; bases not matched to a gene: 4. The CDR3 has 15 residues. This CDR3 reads CASSYFGTANYGYTF. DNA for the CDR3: TGTGCCAGCAGTTACTTCGGGACAGCAAACTATGGCTACACCTTC.

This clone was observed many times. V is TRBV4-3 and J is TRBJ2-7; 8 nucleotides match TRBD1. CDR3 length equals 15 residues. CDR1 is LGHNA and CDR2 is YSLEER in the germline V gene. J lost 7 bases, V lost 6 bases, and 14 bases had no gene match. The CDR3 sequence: CASSEGARGRWEQYF. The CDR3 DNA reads TGCGCCAGCAGTGAAGGGGCCAGGGGGCGCTGGGAGCAGTACTTC.

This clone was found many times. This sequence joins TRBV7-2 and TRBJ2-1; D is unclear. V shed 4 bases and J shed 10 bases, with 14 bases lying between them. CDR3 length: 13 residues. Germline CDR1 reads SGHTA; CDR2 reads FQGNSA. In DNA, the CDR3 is TGTGCCAGCAGCTCCCGGCCCCCCAGGGAGCAGTTCTTC. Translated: CASSSRPPREQFF. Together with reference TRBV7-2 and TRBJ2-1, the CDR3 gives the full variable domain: GAGVSQSPSNKVTEKGKDVELRCDPISGHTALYWYRQSLGQGLEFLIYFQGNSAPDKSGLPSDRFSAERTGGSVSTLTIQRTQQEDSAVYLCASSSRPPREQFFGPGTRLTVL.

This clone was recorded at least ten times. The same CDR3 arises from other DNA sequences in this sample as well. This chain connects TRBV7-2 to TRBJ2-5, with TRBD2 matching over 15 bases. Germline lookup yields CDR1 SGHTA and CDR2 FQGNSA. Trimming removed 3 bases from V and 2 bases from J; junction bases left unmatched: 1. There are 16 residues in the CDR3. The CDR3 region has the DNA TGTGCCAGCAGCTTTGGGACTAGCGGGGGGCAAGAGACCCAGTACTTC. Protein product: CASSFGTSGGQETQYF.

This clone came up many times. The CDR3 DNA reads TGTGCCAGCAGTGTCGGCGGATCCCTCTACGAGCAGTACTTC. This codes for CASSVGGSLYEQYF. This rearrangement joins TRBV28 to TRBJ2-7; D ambiguous. This CDR3 is built from 14 residues. Per germline, CDR1 MDHEN and CDR2 SYDVKM. Deletions cut 5 bases from V and 3 bases from J, with 14 bases between.

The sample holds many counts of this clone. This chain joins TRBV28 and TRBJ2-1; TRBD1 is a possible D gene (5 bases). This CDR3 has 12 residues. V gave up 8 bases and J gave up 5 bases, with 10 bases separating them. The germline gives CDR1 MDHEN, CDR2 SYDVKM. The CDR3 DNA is TGTGCCAGCGGGGCCCTTGACAATGAGCAGTTCTTC. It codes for CASGALDNEQFF. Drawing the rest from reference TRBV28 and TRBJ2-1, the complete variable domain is DVKVTQSSRYLVKRTGEKVFLECVQDMDHENMFWYRQDPGLGLRLIYFSYDVKMKEKGDIPEGYSVSREKKERFSLILESASTNQTSMYLCASGALDNEQFFGPGTRLTVL.

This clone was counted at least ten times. The CDR3 reads CASRKLMNTEAFF. DNA of the CDR3: TGTGCCAGCAGAAAACTAATGAACACTGAAGCTTTCTTT. V is TRBV12-3 or TRBV12-4 and J is TRBJ1-1; D call uncertain. V shed 6 bases and J shed 0 bases, with 8 bases lying between them. The CDR3 consists of 13 residues.

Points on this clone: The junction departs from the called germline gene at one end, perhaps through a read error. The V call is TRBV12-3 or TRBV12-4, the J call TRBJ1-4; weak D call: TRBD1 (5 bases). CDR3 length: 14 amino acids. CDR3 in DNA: TGTGCCAGCATTGGGCAGGGAGCTAATGAACAACTGTTTTTT. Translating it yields CASIGQGANEQLFF.

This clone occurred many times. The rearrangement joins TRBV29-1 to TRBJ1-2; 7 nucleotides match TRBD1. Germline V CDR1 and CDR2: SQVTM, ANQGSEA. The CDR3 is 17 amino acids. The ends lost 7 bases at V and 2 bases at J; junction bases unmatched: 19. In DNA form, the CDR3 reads TGCAGCGGATTCTTTGGGGGAGGGGGCGCTTCCAACTATGGCTACACCTTC. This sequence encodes CSGFFGGGGASNYGYTF.

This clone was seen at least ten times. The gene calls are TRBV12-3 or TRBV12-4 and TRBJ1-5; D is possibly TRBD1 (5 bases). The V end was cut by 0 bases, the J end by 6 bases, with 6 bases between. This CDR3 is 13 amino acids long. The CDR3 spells CASSLAQGQPQHF. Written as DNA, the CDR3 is TGTGCCAGCAGTTTAGCGCAGGGTCAGCCCCAGCATTTT.

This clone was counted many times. The CDR3 DNA sequence: TGTGCCAGCAGTGACTCAGAAGGGGCAGATACGCAGTATTTT. Amino acid sequence: CASSDSEGADTQYF. The chain links TRBV6-4 to TRBJ2-3, with a weak D call TRBD1 (5 bases). The CDR3 spans 14 residues. Trimming cost V 0 bases and J 4 bases, with 8 bases left between them. Germline V gene lookup returns CDR1 MRHNA and CDR2 SNTAGT.

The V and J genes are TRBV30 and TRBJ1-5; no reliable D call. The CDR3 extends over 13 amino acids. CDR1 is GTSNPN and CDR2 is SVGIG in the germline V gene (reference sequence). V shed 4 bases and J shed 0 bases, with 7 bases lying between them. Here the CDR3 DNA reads TGTGCCTGGACTAGTAATAGCAATCAGCCCCAGCATTTT. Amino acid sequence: CAWTSNSNQPQHF.

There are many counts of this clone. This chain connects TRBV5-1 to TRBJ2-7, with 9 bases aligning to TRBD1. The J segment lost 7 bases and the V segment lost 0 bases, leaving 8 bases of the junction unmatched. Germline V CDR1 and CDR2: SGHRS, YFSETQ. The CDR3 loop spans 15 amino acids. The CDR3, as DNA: TGCGCCAGCAGCTTGGCCGGGACAGGGAGTAAAGAGCAGTACTTC. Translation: CASSLAGTGSKEQYF.

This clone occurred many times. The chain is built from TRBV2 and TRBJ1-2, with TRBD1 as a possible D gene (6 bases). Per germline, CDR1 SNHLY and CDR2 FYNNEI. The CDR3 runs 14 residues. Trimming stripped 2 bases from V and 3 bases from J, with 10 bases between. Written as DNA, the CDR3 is TGTGCCAGCAGTGAACAGGGGCAGGACTATGGCTACACCTTC. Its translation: CASSEQGQDYGYTF.

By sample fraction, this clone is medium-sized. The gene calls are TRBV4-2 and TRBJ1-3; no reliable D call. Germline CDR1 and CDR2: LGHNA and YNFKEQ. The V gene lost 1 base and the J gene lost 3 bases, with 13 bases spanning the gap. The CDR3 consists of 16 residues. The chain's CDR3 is CASSQAVRAGGNTIYF. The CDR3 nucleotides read TGTGCCAGCAGCCAAGCCGTGAGGGCAGGTGGAAACACCATATATTTT.